These T cell receptor beta chains were read from a single sample in a study of Ad26.COV2.S vaccination and SARS-CoV-2 variants. Assay used: immunoSEQ multiplex PCR; TCRdb lists only in-frame clones, some missing. The repertoire holds about 400,000 clones, with about nine tenths as singletons. The sequencing here drew on peripheral blood, taken in a trial of Ad26.COV2.S vaccine versus placebo. These receptor sequences come from a person between 18 and 65 years old who received the Ad26.COV2.S COVID-19 vaccine or a placebo. Both conserved end residues are part of each CDR3. A D gene is named only where the DNA matches it firmly. Expanded clones get a size class; other rows say once, few or many, or leave the size out.

D,V,size,J,CDR3,DNA
-,TRBV10-1,-,TRBJ2-2,CASSLMAGRDTGELFF,TGCGCCAGTTCCTTAATGGCGGGTAGAGACACCGGGGAGCTGTTTTTT
-,TRBV18,-,TRBJ1-1,CASSPRDPGGNTEAFF,TGTGCCAGCTCACCCCGGGACCCCGGGGGTAACACTGAAGCTTTCTTT
-,TRBV6-5,-,TRBJ2-7,CASSRSISYEQYF,TGTGCCAGCAGCCGAAGCATCTCCTACGAGCAGTACTTC
TRBD1,TRBV6-5,once,TRBJ1-3,CASRQTGGVGNTIYF,TGTGCCAGCAGACAAACAGGGGGCGTTGGAAACACCATATATTTT
TRBD2,TRBV14,-,TRBJ2-5,CASSSSPSGGPLGGETQYF,TGTGCCAGCAGCTCGTCCCCTAGCGGGGGGCCCTTAGGCGGGGAGACCCAGTACTTC
-,TRBV3-1/TRBV3-2,-,TRBJ2-1,CASASGAYNEQFF,TGTGCCAGCGCCTCAGGGGCCTATAATGAGCAGTTCTTC
TRBD1,TRBV10-3,-,TRBJ2-1,CATRQGTEQFF,TGTGCCACGCGACAGGGTACAGAGCAGTTCTTC
-,TRBV7-9,-,TRBJ2-1,CASSLRSGVNLPNEQFF,TGTGCCAGCAGCTTACGTTCCGGGGTAAACCTCCCCAATGAGCAGTTCTTC
-,TRBV7-9,-,TRBJ2-7,CASSVAVYEQYF,TGTGCCAGCAGCGTGGCAGTTTACGAGCAGTACTTC
-,TRBV2,-,TRBJ2-5,CASSSSGYQETQYF,TGTGCCAGCAGTTCGAGCGGGTACCAAGAGACCCAGTACTTC
-,TRBV12-3/TRBV12-4,-,TRBJ1-5,CASSFRGNQPQHF,TGTGCCAGCAGTTTCCGGGGGAATCAGCCCCAGCATTTT
-,TRBV2,-,TRBJ1-2,CASSEGGGFYGYTF,TGTGCCAGCAGTGAAGGAGGCGGCTTTTATGGCTACACCTTC
TRBD2,TRBV12-5,-,TRBJ2-7,CASGSRLAGGPVQQYF,TGTGCTAGTGGTTCCAGACTAGCGGGGGGCCCGGTTCAGCAGTACTTC
-,TRBV7-9,-,TRBJ1-1,CASSLSGRGAFF,TGTGCCAGCAGCTTATCAGGGCGCGGGGCTTTCTTT
-,TRBV2,-,TRBJ1-3,CASSESSLPGEGNTIYF,TGTGCCAGCAGTGAGTCGAGCCTGCCAGGGGAAGGAAACACCATATATTTT
-,TRBV12-3/TRBV12-4,-,TRBJ2-7,CASSRAFGYEQYF,TGTGCCAGCAGCCGAGCGTTCGGCTACGAGCAGTACTTC
TRBD2,TRBV6-2/TRBV6-3,-,TRBJ2-7,CASSLAGGQGYEQYF,TGTGCCAGCAGTCTAGCGGGGGGCCAGGGGTACGAGCAGTACTTC
TRBD1,TRBV19,-,TRBJ2-7,CATAPGQAYEQYF,TGTGCCACCGCCCCGGGACAGGCATACGAGCAGTACTTC
TRBD1,TRBV7-7,-,TRBJ2-1,CASSLRAGGSYNEQFF,TGTGCCAGCAGCTTGCGAGCAGGGGGCTCTTACAATGAGCAGTTCTTC
-,TRBV7-2,-,TRBJ1-5,CASSLSDTSRLYSNQPQHF,TGTGCCAGCAGCTTATCCGACACGTCTCGACTTTATAGCAATCAGCCCCAGCATTTT
-,TRBV19,-,TRBJ1-3,CASSPAGNSGNTIYF,TGTGCCAGTAGCCCCGCGGGTAACTCTGGAAACACCATATATTTT
TRBD2,TRBV6-2/TRBV6-3,-,TRBJ2-1,CASSYSSGGLGEQFF,TGTGCCAGCAGTTACTCTAGCGGGGGCCTCGGGGAGCAGTTCTTC
-,TRBV20-1,-,TRBJ2-2,CSARRFGELFF,TGCAGTGCTAGGCGCTTCGGGGAGCTGTTTTTT
-,TRBV6-6,-,TRBJ2-7,CASSYISGIGAYEQYF,TGTGCCAGCAGTTACATTTCAGGTATAGGGGCCTACGAGCAGTACTTC
-,TRBV9,-,TRBJ2-2,CASSVIRNELFF,TGTGCCAGCAGCGTTATCCGTAATGAGCTGTTTTTT
-,TRBV5-1,-,TRBJ2-2,CASRGGHTLANTGELFF,TGCGCCAGCAGGGGGGGACATACACTCGCGAACACCGGGGAGCTGTTTTTT
TRBD2,TRBV7-6,once,TRBJ2-4,CASSPGLAENLAKNIQYF,TGTGCCAGCAGCCCAGGACTAGCGGAGAACTTAGCCAAAAACATTCAGTACTTC
-,TRBV5-1,-,TRBJ2-7,CASSLNGEQYF,TGCGCCAGCAGCTTAAACGGAGAGCAGTACTTC